The clone carrying this TCR beta chain was seen repeatedly, ten times or more. The data stem from a study of breast tumors, draining lymph nodes, adjacent tissues. Samples came from axillary lymph nodes draining the breast cancer. TCRdb re-derived calls from the multiplex PCR reads in MiXCR, one entry per CDR3 protein. Of around 110,000 distinct CDR3 sequences listed, less than 40% are singletons. The CDR3 runs to 13 residues. V was shortened by 4 bases and J by 1 base, with 8 bases between the two germline ends. Germline V lookup: CDR1 SGHDT, CDR2 YYEEEE. Sequenced: axillary lymph node tissue. The receptor was derived from a female donor with breast cancer. Some clones in this sample may be carry-over from other donors' samples. The V and J genes are TRBV5-6 and TRBJ2-5, with a weak D call TRBD1 (5 bases). DNA for the CDR3: TGTGCCAGCAGCGTCGACAGCCAAGAGACCCAGTACTTC. It specifies CASSVDSQETQYF.